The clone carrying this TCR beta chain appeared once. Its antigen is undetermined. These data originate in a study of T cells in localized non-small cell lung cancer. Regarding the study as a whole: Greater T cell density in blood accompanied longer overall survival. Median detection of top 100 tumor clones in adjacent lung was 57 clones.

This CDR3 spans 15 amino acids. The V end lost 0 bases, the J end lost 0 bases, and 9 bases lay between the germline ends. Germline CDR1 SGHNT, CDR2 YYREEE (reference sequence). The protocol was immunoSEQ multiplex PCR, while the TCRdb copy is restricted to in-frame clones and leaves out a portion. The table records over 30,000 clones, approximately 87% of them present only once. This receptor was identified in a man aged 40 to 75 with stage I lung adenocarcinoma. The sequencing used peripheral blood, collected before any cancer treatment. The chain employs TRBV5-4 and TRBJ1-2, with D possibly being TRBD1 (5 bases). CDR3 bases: TGTGCCAGCAGCTTGGGCCAACAGGCTAACTATGGCTACACCTTC. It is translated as CASSLGQQANYGYTF.